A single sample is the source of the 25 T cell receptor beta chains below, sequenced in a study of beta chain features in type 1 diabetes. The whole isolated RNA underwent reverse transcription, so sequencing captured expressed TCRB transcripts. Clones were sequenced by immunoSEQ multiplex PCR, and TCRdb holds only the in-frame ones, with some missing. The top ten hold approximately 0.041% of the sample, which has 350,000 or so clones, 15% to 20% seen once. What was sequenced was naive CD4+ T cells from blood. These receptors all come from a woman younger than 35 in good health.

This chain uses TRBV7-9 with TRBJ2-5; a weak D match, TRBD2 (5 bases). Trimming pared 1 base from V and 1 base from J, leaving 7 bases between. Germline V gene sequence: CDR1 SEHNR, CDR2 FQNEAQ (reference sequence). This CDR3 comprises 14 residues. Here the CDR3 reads CASSLGLAQETQYF. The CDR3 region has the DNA TGTGCCAGCAGCTTAGGGCTAGCCCAAGAGACCCAGTACTTC. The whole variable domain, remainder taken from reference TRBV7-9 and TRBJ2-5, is DTGVSQNPRHKITKRGQNVTFRCDPISEHNRLYWYRQTLGQGPEFLTYFQNEAQLEKSRLLSDRFSAERPKGSFSTLEIQRTEQGDSAMYLCASSLGLAQETQYFGPGTRLLVL.

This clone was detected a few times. CDR3 region: CASSESGGGNEQFF. CDR3 sequence (DNA): TGCGCCAGCAGTGAGTCGGGGGGAGGGAATGAGCAGTTCTTC. This rearrangement joins TRBV10-2 to TRBJ2-1; TRBD2 matches 7 bases. CDR1 and CDR2 (germline): WSHSY, SAAADI. The trim removed 0 bases at V and 7 bases at J, leaving 3 bases unmatched. The CDR3 is 14 amino acids.

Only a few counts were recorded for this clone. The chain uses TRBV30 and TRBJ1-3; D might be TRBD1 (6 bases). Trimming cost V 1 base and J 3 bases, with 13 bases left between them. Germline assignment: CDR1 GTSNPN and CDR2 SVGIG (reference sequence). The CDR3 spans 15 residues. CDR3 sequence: CAWSGDTAVGNTIYF. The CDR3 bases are TGTGCCTGGAGTGGGGACACTGCGGTTGGAAACACCATATATTTT.

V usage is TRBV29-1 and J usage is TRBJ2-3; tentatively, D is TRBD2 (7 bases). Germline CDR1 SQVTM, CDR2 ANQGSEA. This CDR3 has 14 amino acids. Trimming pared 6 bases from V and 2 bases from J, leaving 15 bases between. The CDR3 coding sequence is TGCAGCGTGGGGAGGGGGGCTTCCACAGATACGCAGTATTTT. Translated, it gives CSVGRGASTDTQYF.

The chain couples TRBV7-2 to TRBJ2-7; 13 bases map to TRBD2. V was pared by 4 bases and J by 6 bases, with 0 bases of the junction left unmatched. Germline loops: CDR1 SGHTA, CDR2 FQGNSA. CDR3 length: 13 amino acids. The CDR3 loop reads CASSWTSGGEQYF. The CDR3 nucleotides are TGTGCCAGCAGCTGGACTAGCGGGGGCGAGCAGTACTTC. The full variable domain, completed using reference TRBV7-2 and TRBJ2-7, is GAGVSQSPSNKVTEKGKDVELRCDPISGHTALYWYRQSLGQGLEFLIYFQGNSAPDKSGLPSDRFSAERTGGSVSTLTIQRTQQEDSAVYLCASSWTSGGEQYFGPGTRLTVT.

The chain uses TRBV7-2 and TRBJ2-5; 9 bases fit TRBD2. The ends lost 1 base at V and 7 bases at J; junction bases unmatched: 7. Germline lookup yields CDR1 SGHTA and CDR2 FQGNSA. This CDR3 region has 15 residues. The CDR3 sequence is CASSLGRAGGGTQYF. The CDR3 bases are TGTGCCAGCAGCTTAGGGAGAGCGGGAGGTGGGACCCAGTACTTC. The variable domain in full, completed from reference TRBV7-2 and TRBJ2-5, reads GAGVSQSPSNKVTEKGKDVELRCDPISGHTALYWYRQSLGQGLEFLIYFQGNSAPDKSGLPSDRFSAERTGGSVSTLTIQRTQQEDSAVYLCASSLGRAGGGTQYFGPGTRLLVL.

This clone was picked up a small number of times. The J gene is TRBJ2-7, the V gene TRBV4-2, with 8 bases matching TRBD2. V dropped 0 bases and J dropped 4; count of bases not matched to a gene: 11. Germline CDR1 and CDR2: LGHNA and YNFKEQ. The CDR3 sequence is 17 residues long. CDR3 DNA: TGTGCCAGCAGCCAAGATATCGGGGCTAGCGGGTATTACGAGCAGTACTTC. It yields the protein CASSQDIGASGYYEQYF.

The CDR3 reads CSSHRTANTEAFF. The DNA for the CDR3 is TGCAGCTCCCACAGGACGGCGAACACTGAAGCTTTCTTT. The chain links TRBV29-1 to TRBJ1-1, with D possibly TRBD1 on 5 matching bases. Germline CDR1 SQVTM, CDR2 ANQGSEA. CDR3 length: 13 amino acids. Trimming pared 8 bases from V and 1 base from J, leaving 14 bases between.

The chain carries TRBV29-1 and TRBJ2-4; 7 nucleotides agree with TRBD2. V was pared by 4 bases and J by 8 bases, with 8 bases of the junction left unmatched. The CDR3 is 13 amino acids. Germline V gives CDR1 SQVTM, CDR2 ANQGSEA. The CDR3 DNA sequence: TGCAGCGTTGGTGTTGGGGGAGGGGACATTCAGTACTTC. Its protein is CSVGVGGGDIQYF.

The CDR3 protein is CSVEGLGGEQYF. Here the CDR3 DNA reads TGCAGCGTTGAGGGACTAGGCGGCGAGCAGTACTTC. The genes are TRBV29-1 and TRBJ2-5; 8 nucleotides align to TRBD2. The end of the DNA fits TRBJ2-7 better, so the J call may be wrong. Looked up from germline, CDR1 is SQVTM and CDR2 is ANQGSEA. The CDR3 consists of 12 residues.

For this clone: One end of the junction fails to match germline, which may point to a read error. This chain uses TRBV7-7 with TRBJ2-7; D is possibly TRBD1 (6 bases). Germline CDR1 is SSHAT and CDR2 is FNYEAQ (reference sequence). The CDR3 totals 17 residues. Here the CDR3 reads CASTADKQGRKPYEQYF. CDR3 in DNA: TGTGCTAGCACCGCTGATAAACAGGGAAGGAAGCCCTACGAGCAGTACTTC.

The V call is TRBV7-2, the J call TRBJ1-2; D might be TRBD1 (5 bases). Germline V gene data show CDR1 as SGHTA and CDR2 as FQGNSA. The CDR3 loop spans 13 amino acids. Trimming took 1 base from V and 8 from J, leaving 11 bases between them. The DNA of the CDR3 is TGTGCCAGCAGCTTAGTGGGACTGGGCGGCTACACCTTC. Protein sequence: CASSLVGLGGYTF.

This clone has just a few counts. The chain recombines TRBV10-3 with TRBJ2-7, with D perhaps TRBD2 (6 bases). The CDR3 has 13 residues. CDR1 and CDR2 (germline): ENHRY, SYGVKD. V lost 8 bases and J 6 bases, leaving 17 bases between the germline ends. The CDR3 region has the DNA TGTGCCATCCGAGCGGGTGGACCCAGCGAGCAGTACTTC. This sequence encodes CAIRAGGPSEQYF.

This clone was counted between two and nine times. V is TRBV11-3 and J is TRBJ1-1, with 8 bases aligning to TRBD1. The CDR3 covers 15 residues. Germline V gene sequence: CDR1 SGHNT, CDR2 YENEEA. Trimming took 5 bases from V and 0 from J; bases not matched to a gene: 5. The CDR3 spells CASSPRGQVNTEAFF. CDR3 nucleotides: TGTGCCAGCAGCCCCCGGGGACAGGTGAACACTGAAGCTTTCTTT.

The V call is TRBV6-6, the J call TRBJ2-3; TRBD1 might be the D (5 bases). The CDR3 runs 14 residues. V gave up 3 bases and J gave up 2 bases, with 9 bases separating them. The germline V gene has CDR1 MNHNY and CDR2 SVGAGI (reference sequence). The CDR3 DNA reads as TGTGCCAGCAGTTATCAGGGCCCCACAGATACGCAGTATTTT. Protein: CASSYQGPTDTQYF.

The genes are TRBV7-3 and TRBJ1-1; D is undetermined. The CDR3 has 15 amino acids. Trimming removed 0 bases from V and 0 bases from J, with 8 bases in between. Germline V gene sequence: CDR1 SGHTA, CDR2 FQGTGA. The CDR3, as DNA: TGTGCCAGCAGCTTAACGGCCAGATTGAACACTGAAGCTTTCTTT. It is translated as CASSLTARLNTEAFF. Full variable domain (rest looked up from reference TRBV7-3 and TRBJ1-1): GAGVSQTPSNKVTEKGKYVELRCDPISGHTALYWYRQSLGQGPEFLIYFQGTGAADDSGLPNDRFFAVRPEGSVSTLKIQRTERGDSAVYLCASSLTARLNTEAFFGQGTRLTVV.

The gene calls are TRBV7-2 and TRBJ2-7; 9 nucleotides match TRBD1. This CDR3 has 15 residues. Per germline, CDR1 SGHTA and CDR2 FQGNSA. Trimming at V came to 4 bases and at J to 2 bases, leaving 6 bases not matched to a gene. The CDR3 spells CASSSRDRVPYEQYF. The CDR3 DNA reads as TGTGCCAGCAGCTCCCGGGACAGGGTACCCTACGAGCAGTACTTC.

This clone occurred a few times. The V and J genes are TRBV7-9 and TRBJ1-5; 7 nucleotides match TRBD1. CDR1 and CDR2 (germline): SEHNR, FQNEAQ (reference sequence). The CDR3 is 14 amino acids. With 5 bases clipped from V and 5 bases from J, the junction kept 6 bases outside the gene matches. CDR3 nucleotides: TGTGCCAGCAGCCCAGGGGGAGGAGATCAGCCCCAGCATTTT. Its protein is CASSPGGGDQPQHF.

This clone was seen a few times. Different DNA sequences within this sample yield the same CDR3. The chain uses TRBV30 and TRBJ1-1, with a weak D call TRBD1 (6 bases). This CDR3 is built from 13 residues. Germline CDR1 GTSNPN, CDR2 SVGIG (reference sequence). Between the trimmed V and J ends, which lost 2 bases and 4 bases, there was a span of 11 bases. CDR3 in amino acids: CAWSIQGSTEAFF. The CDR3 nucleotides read TGTGCCTGGAGTATACAGGGTAGCACTGAAGCTTTCTTT.

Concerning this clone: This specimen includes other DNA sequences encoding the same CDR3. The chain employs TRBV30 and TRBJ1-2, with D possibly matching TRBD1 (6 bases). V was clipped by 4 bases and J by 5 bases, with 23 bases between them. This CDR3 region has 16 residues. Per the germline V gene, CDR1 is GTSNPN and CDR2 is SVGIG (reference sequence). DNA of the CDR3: TGTGCCTGGATCGTTCTCAGGGGAAGGGCTGGTTATGGCTACACCTTC. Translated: CAWIVLRGRAGYGYTF.

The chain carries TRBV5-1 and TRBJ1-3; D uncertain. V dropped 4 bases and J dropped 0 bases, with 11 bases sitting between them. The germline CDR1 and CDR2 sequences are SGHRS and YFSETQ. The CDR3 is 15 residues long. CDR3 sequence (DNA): TGCGCCAGCAGCCCCGAGGGCGCCTCTGGAAACACCATATATTTT. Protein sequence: CASSPEGASGNTIYF.

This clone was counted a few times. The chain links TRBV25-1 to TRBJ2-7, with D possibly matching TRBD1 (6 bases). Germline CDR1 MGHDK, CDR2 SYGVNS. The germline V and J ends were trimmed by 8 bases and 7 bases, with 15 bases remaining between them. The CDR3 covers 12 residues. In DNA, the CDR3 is TGTGCCAGCTGGGACACGCTGGGGGAGCAGTACTTC. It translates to CASWDTLGEQYF.

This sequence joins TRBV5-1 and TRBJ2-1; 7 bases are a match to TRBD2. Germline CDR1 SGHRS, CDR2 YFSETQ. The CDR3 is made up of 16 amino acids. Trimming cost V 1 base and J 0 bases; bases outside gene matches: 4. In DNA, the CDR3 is TGCGCCAGCAGCTTGATGGCTAGCGGCTCCTACAATGAGCAGTTCTTC. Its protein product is CASSLMASGSYNEQFF.

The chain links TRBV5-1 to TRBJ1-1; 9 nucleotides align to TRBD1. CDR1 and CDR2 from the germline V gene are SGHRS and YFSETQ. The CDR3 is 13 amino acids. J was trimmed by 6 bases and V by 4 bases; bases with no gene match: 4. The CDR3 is CASSPWTGAEAFF. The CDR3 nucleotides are TGCGCCAGCAGCCCATGGACAGGGGCTGAAGCTTTCTTT. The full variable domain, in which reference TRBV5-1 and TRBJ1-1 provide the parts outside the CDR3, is KAGVTQTPRYLIKTRGQQVTLSCSPISGHRSVSWYQQTPGQGLQFLFEYFSETQRNKGNFPGRFSGRQFSNSRSEMNVSTLELGDSALYLCASSPWTGAEAFFGQGTRLTVV.

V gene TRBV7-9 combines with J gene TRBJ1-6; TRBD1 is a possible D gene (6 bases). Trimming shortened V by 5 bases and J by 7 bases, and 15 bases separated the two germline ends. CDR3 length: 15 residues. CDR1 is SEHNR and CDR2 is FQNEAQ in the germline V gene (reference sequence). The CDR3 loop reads CASSRRTQGNSPLHF. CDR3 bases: TGTGCCAGCAGCCGCCGGACGCAGGGGAATTCACCCCTCCACTTT. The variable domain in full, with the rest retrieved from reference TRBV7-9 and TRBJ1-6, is DTGVSQNPRHKITKRGQNVTFRCDPISEHNRLYWYRQTLGQGPEFLTYFQNEAQLEKSRLLSDRFSAERPKGSFSTLEIQRTEQGDSAMYLCASSRRTQGNSPLHFGNGTRLTVT.